The text below deals with one TCR beta chain. TCRdb keeps only in-frame clones here, not all; method: immunoSEQ multiplex PCR. The repertoire holds roughly 72,000 clones, with more than 75% as singletons. These data originate in a study of blood T cell repertoires in COVID-19. Study-level background: Samples taken during acute and convalescent COVID-19 were collected in the United States, Italy and Spain. PBMCs, B-cell-depleted T cells, or T cells were the source of the cDNA or gDNA that made up the material.

Germline CDR1 reads SGHVS; CDR2 reads FQNEAQ. The CDR3 sequence is 19 residues long. Trimming removed 3 bases at V and 0 bases at J, with 18 bases between. The receptor was isolated from a woman over 75 with acute or convalescent COVID-19. This chain connects TRBV7-8 to TRBJ2-6; tentatively, D is TRBD1 (6 bases). Specimen: peripheral blood. The DNA of the CDR3 is TGTGCCAGCAGCTTCCGGGACATACGAATTCTCTCTGGGGCCAACGTCCTGACTTTC. This translates into CASSFRDIRILSGANVLTF.